These 25 T cell receptor beta chains originate from one sample sequenced in a study of control samples from healthy donors and cancer patients. Only in-frame clones appear in the TCRdb table, and some are missing; sequencing was by immunoSEQ multiplex PCR. The table includes fewer than 60,000 clones, roughly 96% detected once. The sequencing sample was made of blood. The receptors were sampled from a man aged 25-40 years in good health.

V gene TRBV2 combines with J gene TRBJ1-1; 10 bases map to TRBD1. V shed 6 bases and J 1 base; nucleotides not matched to a gene: 8. Per germline, CDR1 SNHLY and CDR2 FYNNEI. The CDR3 runs 16 residues. The CDR3: CASRYDRGLENTEAFF. The DNA for the CDR3 is TGTGCCAGCAGATACGACAGGGGGCTGGAGAACACTGAAGCTTTCTTT. The whole variable domain, filled in from reference TRBV2 and TRBJ1-1, reads EPEVTQTPSHQVTQMGQEVILRCVPISNHLYFYWYRQILGQKVEFLVSFYNNEISEKSEIFDDQFSVERPDGSNFTLKIRSTKLEDSAMYFCASRYDRGLENTEAFFGQGTRLTVV.

As regards this clone: One end of the junction does not line up with germline, which may come from a read error. Additional DNA sequences in this sample encode the identical CDR3. The chain links TRBV9 to TRBJ1-3; D is possibly TRBD1 (5 bases). Germline CDR1 SGDLS, CDR2 YYNGEE. This CDR3 region has 15 residues. The chain's CDR3 is CASSGAGNSGNTIYF. DNA of the CDR3: TGTGCCAGCAGCGGAGCAGGGAACTCTGGGAACACCATATATTTT.

The chain couples TRBV19 to TRBJ2-6; D may match TRBD1 or TRBD2 (5 bases each). V was pared by 6 bases and J by 0 bases, with 9 bases between. This CDR3 contains 15 residues. Germline CDR1 and CDR2: LNHDA and SQIVND (reference sequence). CDR3 sequence reads: CASSLGTSGANVLTF. The CDR3 nucleotides read TGTGCCAGTAGCCTCGGGACCTCTGGGGCCAACGTCCTGACTTTC.

The chain joins TRBV19 to TRBJ1-5, with a tentative D call TRBD1 (6 bases). In germline, CDR1 is LNHDA, CDR2 SQIVND (reference sequence). Trimming took off 6 bases at V and 7 bases at J, with 13 bases between the two ends. The length of the CDR3 is 13 residues. The CDR3 is CASSYTGNQPQHF. The DNA of the CDR3 is TGTGCCAGTAGCTACACAGGGAACCAGCCCCAGCATTTT.

The chain links TRBV15 to TRBJ2-3; 8 positions match TRBD2. Trimming removed 7 bases from V and 6 bases from J; junction bases left unmatched: 6. Germline lookup yields CDR1 LNHNV and CDR2 YYDKDF (reference sequence). The CDR3 consists of 13 residues. The CDR3 sequence: CATKSGSGDTQYF. The CDR3, as DNA: TGTGCCACCAAAAGCGGGAGTGGGGATACGCAGTATTTT. Full variable domain (missing parts from reference TRBV15 and TRBJ2-3): DAMVIQNPRYQVTQFGKPVTLSCSQTLNHNVMYWYQQKSSQAPKLLFHYYDKDFNNEADTPDNFQSRRPNTSFCFLDIRSPGLGDTAMYLCATKSGSGDTQYFGPGTRLTVL.

A word on this clone: The junction and the germline gene differ at one end; a read error may be behind it. The chain couples TRBV4-2 to TRBJ1-2; no clear D gene. CDR1 is LGHNA, CDR2 YNFKEQ, per germline. The CDR3 totals 13 residues. CDR3 sequence: CASSQDRNGRPSF. The CDR3 DNA reads TGTGCCAGCAGCCAAGATAGAAATGGGCGGCCGAGCTTC.

V is TRBV30 and J is TRBJ2-7; 7 bases line up with TRBD2. The CDR3 length is 16 residues. Germline V gene data show CDR1 as GTSNPN and CDR2 as SVGIG (reference sequence). The junction had 12 bases not matched to a gene; V was cut back by 2 bases and J by 2 bases. The CDR3 nucleotides read TGTGCCTGGAGTCCCCGGGGAGGGCCCCTGACCTACGAGCAGTACTTC. Translated, it gives CAWSPRGGPLTYEQYF. The variable domain in full, with the rest retrieved from reference TRBV30 and TRBJ2-7, is SQTIHQWPATLVQPVGSPLSLECTVEGTSNPNLYWYRQAAGRGLQLLFYSVGIGQISSEVPQNLSASRPQDRQFILSSKKLLLSDSGFYLCAWSPRGGPLTYEQYFGPGTRLTVT.

The V gene is TRBV4-1, the J gene TRBJ2-7; the D gene is possibly TRBD2 (6 bases). CDR1 and CDR2 from the germline V gene are MGHRA and YSYEKL. Trimming took off 1 base at V and 1 base at J, with 14 bases between the two ends. The CDR3 length is 16 residues. CDR3 residues: CASSQASSDPSYEQYF. In nucleotides, the CDR3 is TGCGCCAGCAGCCAAGCTTCTAGCGACCCGTCCTACGAGCAGTACTTC.

CDR3 amino acids: CASSHRPGTTNTGELFF. The CDR3 bases are TGCGCCAGCAGCCACCGACCGGGGACAACGAACACCGGGGAGCTGTTTTTT. V gene TRBV4-1 combines with J gene TRBJ2-2, with D possibly matching TRBD1 (6 bases). The length of the CDR3 is 17 residues. Germline V gives CDR1 MGHRA, CDR2 YSYEKL. V was clipped by 3 bases and J by 0 bases, with 14 bases between them.

This rearrangement joins TRBV6-6 to TRBJ2-1, with 9 bases aligning to TRBD2. The CDR3 contains 14 residues. The V gene's germline CDR1 is MNHNY and CDR2 SVGAGI (reference sequence). V was pared by 2 bases and J by 5 bases, with 1 base of the junction left unmatched. The CDR3 bases are TGTGCCAGCAGTTACACTAGCGGGCACAATGAGCAGTTCTTC. Translated: CASSYTSGHNEQFF.

The V and J genes are TRBV11-1 and TRBJ2-3; 8 nucleotides line up with TRBD2. Germline CDR1 SGHAT, CDR2 FQDESV (reference sequence). This CDR3 region has 14 residues. V was clipped by 2 bases and J by 7 bases; unmatched bases: 5. CDR3 region: CASSLRGRSNTQYF. The DNA for the CDR3 is TGTGCCAGCAGCTTACGCGGGAGGTCTAATACGCAGTATTTT.

Points on this clone: This specimen includes other DNA sequences encoding the same CDR3. The gene calls are TRBV2 and TRBJ2-3; D is unresolved. The ends were cut back, 0 bases at V and 0 bases at J, with 10 bases in the middle. This CDR3 contains 16 residues. Germline CDR1 reads SNHLY; CDR2 reads FYNNEI. CDR3: CASSEAFSVSTDTQYF. CDR3 nucleotide sequence: TGTGCCAGCAGTGAAGCCTTTTCGGTCAGCACAGATACGCAGTATTTT.

This chain uses TRBV13 with TRBJ2-7, with TRBD2 matching 7 bases. The CDR3 runs to 15 residues. Trimming removed 5 bases from V and 3 bases from J; junction bases left unmatched: 10. Germline lookup yields CDR1 PRHDT and CDR2 FYEKMQ (reference sequence). Written as DNA, the CDR3 is TGTGCCAGCAGCCGAAGGGGAGGGAGCGGCTACGAGCAGTACTTC. Residues: CASSRRGGSGYEQYF.

The gene calls are TRBV28 and TRBJ1-6; D unclear. CDR1 is MDHEN and CDR2 is SYDVKM in the germline V gene. V was trimmed by 2 bases and J by 9 bases, leaving 8 bases between them. CDR3 size: 13 residues. CDR3: CASSLRVSSPLHF. CDR3 bases: TGTGCCAGCAGTTTAAGGGTTAGTTCACCCCTCCACTTT.

The chain uses TRBV7-9 and TRBJ1-1, with D possibly being TRBD1 (5 bases). V lost 1 base and J 4 bases, leaving 10 bases between the germline ends. The CDR3 is 14 residues long. The germline V gene has CDR1 SEHNR and CDR2 FQNEAQ (reference sequence). The CDR3 DNA follows: TGTGCCAGCAGCTTAGGGACGGGGGTCACTGAAGCTTTCTTT. It specifies CASSLGTGVTEAFF.

This chain joins TRBV27 and TRBJ1-1; no reliable D call. Germline V lookup: CDR1 MNHEY, CDR2 SMNVEV (reference sequence). V lost 2 bases and J lost 0, with 13 bases in between. This CDR3 comprises 16 residues. CDR3: CASSLDGSRLNTEAFF. Here the CDR3 DNA reads TGTGCCAGCAGTTTAGACGGGAGTCGGTTGAACACTGAAGCTTTCTTT.

This clone has more than one count but fewer than ten. The chain combines TRBV4-1 with TRBJ1-5; TRBD1 might be the D (6 bases). The CDR3 has 14 amino acids. Germline CDR1 MGHRA, CDR2 YSYEKL. V was clipped by 5 bases and J by 7 bases, with 15 bases between them. CDR3 DNA sequence: TGCGCCAGCAGCTTACGACAGGTAGGACAGCCCCAGCATTTT. Translated, it gives CASSLRQVGQPQHF.

The V call is TRBV5-1, the J call TRBJ1-6, with D unresolved. Germline V CDR1 and CDR2: SGHRS, YFSETQ. V lost 5 bases and J 0 bases, leaving 12 bases between the germline ends. The CDR3 has 16 residues. DNA for the CDR3: TGCGCCAGCAGTCAGACCCTGAGCTCCTATAATTCACCCCTCCACTTT. Protein sequence: CASSQTLSSYNSPLHF.

The DNA for the CDR3 is TGTGCCAGCAGCGCCGGGACGGTAGGGGGGGACGAGCAGTACTTC. This encodes CASSAGTVGGDEQYF. The V gene is TRBV27, the J gene TRBJ2-7; a possible D gene is TRBD2 (7 bases). The CDR3 is made up of 15 amino acids. Trimming removed 6 bases at V and 5 bases at J, with 20 bases between. Germline values: CDR1 MNHEY, CDR2 SMNVEV (reference sequence).

Comment on this clone: The same CDR3 arises from other DNA sequences in this sample as well. This chain uses TRBV9 with TRBJ1-6; D remains ambiguous. In germline, CDR1 is SGDLS, CDR2 YYNGEE. The CDR3 contains 14 residues. Trimming took off 0 bases at V and 4 bases at J, with 5 bases between the two ends. CDR3 sequence (DNA): TGTGCCAGCAGCGTAGGCGGGTATAATTCACCCCTCCACTTT. This translates into CASSVGGYNSPLHF.

This clone showed up just once. The V and J genes are TRBV5-4 and TRBJ2-2; D gene uncertain. V lost 1 base and J lost 6, with 10 bases in between. Per the germline V gene, CDR1 is SGHNT and CDR2 is YYREEE (reference sequence). CDR3 length equals 14 residues. Here the CDR3 DNA reads TGTGCCAGCAGCTTGCCCTTAGGACCCGGGGAGCTGTTTTTT. Translated, it gives CASSLPLGPGELFF.

The chain uses TRBV9 and TRBJ2-3; D remains unclear. Germline-derived CDR1 and CDR2 are SGDLS and YYNGEE. This CDR3 is built from 13 residues. Trimming left V 2 bases short and J 1 base short, with 5 bases between. The CDR3 loop reads CASSVSGTDTQYF. DNA of the CDR3: TGTGCCAGCAGCGTGAGCGGCACAGATACGCAGTATTTT. Full variable domain (outside the CDR3, taken from reference TRBV9 and TRBJ2-3): DSGVTQTPKHLITATGQRVTLRCSPRSGDLSVYWYQQSLDQGLQFLIQYYNGEERAKGNILERFSAQQFPDLHSELNLSSLELGDSALYFCASSVSGTDTQYFGPGTRLTVL.

The rearrangement uses TRBV9 and TRBJ1-1; the D is unclear. The CDR3 is 12 residues long. The germline CDR1 and CDR2 sequences are SGDLS and YYNGEE. V was shortened by 3 bases and J by 7 bases, with 10 bases between the two germline ends. This chain's CDR3 is CASSAGEGEAFF. The CDR3 region has the DNA TGTGCCAGCAGCGCAGGAGAGGGTGAAGCTTTCTTT.

This chain connects TRBV9 to TRBJ2-5; 8 bases fit TRBD1. Germline values: CDR1 SGDLS, CDR2 YYNGEE. Trimming at V came to 3 bases and at J to 5 bases, leaving 6 bases not matched to a gene. The CDR3 has 14 residues. CDR3 DNA sequence: TGTGCCAGCAGCGCTTTGGACAGGGAGGAGACCCAGTACTTC. Protein sequence: CASSALDREETQYF. The full variable domain, with the rest looked up from reference TRBV9 and TRBJ2-5, is DSGVTQTPKHLITATGQRVTLRCSPRSGDLSVYWYQQSLDQGLQFLIQYYNGEERAKGNILERFSAQQFPDLHSELNLSSLELGDSALYFCASSALDREETQYFGPGTRLLVL.

This clone was seen once. The chain employs TRBV7-2 and TRBJ2-7; tentative D call: TRBD2 (6 bases). V was clipped by 4 bases and J by 7 bases, with 20 bases between them. Germline assignment: CDR1 SGHTA and CDR2 FQGNSA. The CDR3 consists of 15 residues. In DNA form, the CDR3 reads TGTGCCAGCAGCTCACAAGCGGGTAGTTATGTGGAGCAGTACTTC. Protein sequence: CASSSQAGSYVEQYF.